This T cell receptor (beta chain) is drawn from a study of monozygotic twins with inflammatory bowel disease. Making cDNA involved eight separate reactions per sample. TCRdb reprocessed the 5' RACE reads and reports one entry per CDR3 protein, with no DNA. This listing includes a few hundred thousand distinct CDR3 sequences. This CDR3 comprises 14 residues. This TCR was sampled from a human donor with ulcerative colitis or Crohn's disease, or a healthy co-twin of an affected twin (not recorded which). This rearrangement joins TRBV12-3 or TRBV12-4 to TRBJ1-1; TCRdb's D gene call, TRBD1, goes unchecked for lack of DNA. The sequenced material came from blood. CDR3 sequence reads: CASSWDGSNTEAFF.